This TCR beta chain was identified during a study of blood T cell repertoires in COVID-19. About the research overall: Acute and convalescent COVID-19 samples came from the United States, Italy and Spain. Nucleic acid was either cDNA or gDNA, and it came from T cells, B-cell-depleted T cells, or PBMCs.

V was pared by 0 bases and J by 10 bases, with 13 bases between. CDR3 size: 14 residues. Germline V gives CDR1 SGHNT, CDR2 YYREEE (reference sequence). In the original workflow: Amplification from reference gene primers served as the basis for estimated nucleated cell counts. The repertoire was sequenced with immunoSEQ multiplex PCR; TCRdb's copy has only in-frame clones and lacks some. Clone size and the V and J calls come from that table; the DNA yielded D and trimming. The repertoire holds about 140,000 clones, with approximately 80% as singletons. This sequence originates from a man in his sixties or seventies who had recovered from COVID-19. The rearrangement uses TRBV5-4 and TRBJ2-2; perhaps TRBD1 as D (7 bases). Source material: peripheral blood. The CDR3 loop is CASSLGQGGAELFF. The CDR3 DNA follows: TGTGCCAGCAGCTTGGGACAGGGAGGCGCGGAGCTGTTTTTT.